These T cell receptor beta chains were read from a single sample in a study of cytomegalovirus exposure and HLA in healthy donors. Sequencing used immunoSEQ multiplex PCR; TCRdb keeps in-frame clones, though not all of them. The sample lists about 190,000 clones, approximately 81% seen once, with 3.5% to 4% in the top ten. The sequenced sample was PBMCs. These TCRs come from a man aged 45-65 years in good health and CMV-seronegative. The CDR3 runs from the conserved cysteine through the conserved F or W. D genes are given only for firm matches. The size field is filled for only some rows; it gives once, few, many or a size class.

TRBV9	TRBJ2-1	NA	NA	TGTGCCAGCAGCTCCACGGGGGGCCTTTCCTACAATGAGCAGTTCTTC	CASSSTGGLSYNEQFF
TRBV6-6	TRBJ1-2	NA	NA	TGTGCCAGCACCCCCCCATCGAGCGGCTACACCTTC	CASTPPSSGYTF
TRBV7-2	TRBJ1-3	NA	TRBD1	TGTGCCAGCAGCTTAGGGTGGGACAGGGGACCCCCCTCTGGAAACACCATATATTTT	CASSLGWDRGPPSGNTIYF
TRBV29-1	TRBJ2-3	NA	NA	TGCAGCGTTGAGTCAGGGGCAGGCACAGATACGCAGTATTTT	CSVESGAGTDTQYF
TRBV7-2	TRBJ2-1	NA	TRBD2	TGTGCCAGCAGCTTAGCGATGCGGGGGGGAATTCAGGAGCAGTTCTTC	CASSLAMRGGIQEQFF
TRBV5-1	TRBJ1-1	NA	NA	TGCGCCAGCAGCTTGGCCTCAGAGAACACTGAAGCTTTCTTT	CASSLASENTEAFF
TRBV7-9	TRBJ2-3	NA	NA	TGTGCCAGCAGCACCAACAGTGCTTCTAAGGCGCAGTATTTT	CASSTNSASKAQYF
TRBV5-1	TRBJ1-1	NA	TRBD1	TGCGCCAGCAGCCCCTCACAGGGGACGGGTGACACTGAAGCTTTCTTT	CASSPSQGTGDTEAFF
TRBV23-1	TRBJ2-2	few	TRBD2	TGCGCCAGCAGTCAAGGTGGGACTAGCGGGGGAATTGGGTACACCGGGGAGCTGTTTTTT	CASSQGGTSGGIGYTGELFF
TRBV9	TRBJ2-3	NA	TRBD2	TGTGCCAGCAGCGTAGGTAGCGGGCCGGGGGTGGAGCAGTATTTT	CASSVGSGPGVEQYF
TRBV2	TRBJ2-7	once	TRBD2	TGTGCCAGCAGTGGGGTAGCGGGGGGACTCTACGAGCAGTACTTC	CASSGVAGGLYEQYF
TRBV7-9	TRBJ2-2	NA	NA	TGTGCCAGCAGCCCTGGACATTCCACCGGGGAGCTGTTTTTT	CASSPGHSTGELFF
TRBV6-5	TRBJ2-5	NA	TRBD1	TGTGCCAGCACCCGGGACAGGGTGGGAGAGACCCAGTACTTC	CASTRDRVGETQYF
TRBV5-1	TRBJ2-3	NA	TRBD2	TGCGCCAGCAGCTTACAAAGCGGGGACACAGATACGCAGTATTTT	CASSLQSGDTDTQYF
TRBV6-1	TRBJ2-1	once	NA	TGTGCCAGCAGTGAAGAGGTGAGGGGGTCCTACAATGAGCAGTTCTTC	CASSEEVRGSYNEQFF
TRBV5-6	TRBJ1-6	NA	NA	TGTGCCAGCAGCTTAGACAGTCCCAATTCACCCCTCCACTTT	CASSLDSPNSPLHF
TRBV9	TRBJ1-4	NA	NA	TGTGCCAGCAGCGTAGACAGGAATGAAAAACTGTTTTTT	CASSVDRNEKLFF
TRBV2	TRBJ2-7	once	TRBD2	TGTGCCAGCAGCGGGACTAGCGTTTACGAGCAGTACTTC	CASSGTSVYEQYF
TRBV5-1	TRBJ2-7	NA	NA	TGCGCCAGCAGCTCCACCGTCGGGGGAGTCCACGAGCAGTACTTC	CASSSTVGGVHEQYF
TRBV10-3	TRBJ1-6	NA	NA	TGTGCCATCAGTGAGTCCGGGTCCACCTATAATTCACCCCTCCACTTT	CAISESGSTYNSPLHF
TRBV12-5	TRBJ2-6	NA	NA	TGTGCTAGTGGTTTGGTACTAGGGTGGGAGGACAACGTCCTGACTTTC	CASGLVLGWEDNVLTF
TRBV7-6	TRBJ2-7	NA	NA	TGTGCCAGCAGTTCCGGGGAGGTGGCCTACGAGCAGTACTTC	CASSSGEVAYEQYF